This T cell receptor beta chain comes out of a study of blood T cell repertoires in COVID-19. Whole-study context: COVID-19 samples collected from the United States, Italy and Spain covered acute and convalescent phases.

Sequenced by immunoSEQ multiplex PCR; TCRdb stores in-frame clones only, minus some. The repertoire holds roughly 92,000 clones, with 70% to 90% as singletons. The specimen was peripheral blood. This TCR was recovered from a human donor with acute or convalescent COVID-19. The donor label of this sample is uncertain.

The CDR3 is CAGGSGGAHETQYF. The CDR3 bases are TGTGCCGGGGGTAGCGGGGGGGCGCATGAGACCCAGTACTTC. The chain combines TRBV30 with TRBJ2-5, with 11 bases aligning to TRBD2. The germline gives CDR1 GTSNPN, CDR2 SVGIG (reference sequence). Trimming cost V 8 bases and J 5 bases; bases outside gene matches: 10. This CDR3 spans 14 amino acids. Drawing the rest from reference TRBV30 and TRBJ2-5, the complete variable domain is SQTIHQWPATLVQPVGSPLSLECTVEGTSNPNLYWYRQAAGRGLQLLFYSVGIGQISSEVPQNLSASRPQDRQFILSSKKLLLSDSGFYLCAGGSGGAHETQYFGPGTRLLVL.